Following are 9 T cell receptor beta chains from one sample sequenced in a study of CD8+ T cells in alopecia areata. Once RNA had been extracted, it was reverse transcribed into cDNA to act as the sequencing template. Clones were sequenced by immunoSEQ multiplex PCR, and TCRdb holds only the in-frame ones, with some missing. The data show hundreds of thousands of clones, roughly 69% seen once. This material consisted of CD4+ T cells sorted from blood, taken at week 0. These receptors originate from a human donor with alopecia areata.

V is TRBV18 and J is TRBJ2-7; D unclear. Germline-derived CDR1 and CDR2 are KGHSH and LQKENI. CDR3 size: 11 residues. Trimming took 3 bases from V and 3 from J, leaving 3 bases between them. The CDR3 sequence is CASSPDYEQYF. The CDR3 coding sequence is TGTGCCAGCTCACCGGACTACGAGCAGTACTTC. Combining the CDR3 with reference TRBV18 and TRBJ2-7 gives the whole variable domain NAGVMQNPRHLVRRRGQEARLRCSPMKGHSHVYWYRQLPEEGLKFMVYLQKENIIDESGMPKERFSAEFPKEGPSILRIQQVVRGDSAAYFCASSPDYEQYFGPGTRLTVT.

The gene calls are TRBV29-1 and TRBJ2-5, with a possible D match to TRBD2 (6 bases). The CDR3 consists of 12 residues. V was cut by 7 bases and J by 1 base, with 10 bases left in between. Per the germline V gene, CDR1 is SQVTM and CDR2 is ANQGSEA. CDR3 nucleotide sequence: TGCAGCGGCGGGACGGCCCAAGAGACCCAGTACTTC. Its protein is CSGGTAQETQYF. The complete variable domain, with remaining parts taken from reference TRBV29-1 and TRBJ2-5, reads SAVISQKPSRDICQRGTSLTIQCQVDSQVTMMFWYRQQPGQSLTLIATANQGSEATYESGFVIDKFPISRPNLTFSTLTVSNMSPEDSSIYLCSGGTAQETQYFGPGTRLLVL.

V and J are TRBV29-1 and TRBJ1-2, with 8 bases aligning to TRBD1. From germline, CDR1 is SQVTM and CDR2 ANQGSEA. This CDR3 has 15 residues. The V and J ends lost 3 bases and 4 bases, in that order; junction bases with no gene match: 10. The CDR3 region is CSVEDRAPTIYGYTF. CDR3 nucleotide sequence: TGCAGCGTTGAGGACAGGGCGCCTACAATCTATGGCTACACCTTC.

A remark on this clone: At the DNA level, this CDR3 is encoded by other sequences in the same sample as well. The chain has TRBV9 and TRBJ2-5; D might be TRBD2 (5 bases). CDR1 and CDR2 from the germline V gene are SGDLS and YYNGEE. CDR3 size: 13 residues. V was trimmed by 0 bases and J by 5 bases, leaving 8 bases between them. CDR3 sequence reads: CASSVAGVETQYF. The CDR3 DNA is TGTGCCAGCAGCGTAGCCGGGGTGGAGACCCAGTACTTC.

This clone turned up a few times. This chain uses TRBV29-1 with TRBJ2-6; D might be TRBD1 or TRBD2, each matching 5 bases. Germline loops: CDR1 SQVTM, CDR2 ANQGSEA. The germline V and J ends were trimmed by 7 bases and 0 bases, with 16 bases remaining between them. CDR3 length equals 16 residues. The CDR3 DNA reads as TGCAGCGCGTCAGGGAGCGTGAGCTCTGGGGCCAACGTCCTGACTTTC. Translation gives CSASGSVSSGANVLTF.

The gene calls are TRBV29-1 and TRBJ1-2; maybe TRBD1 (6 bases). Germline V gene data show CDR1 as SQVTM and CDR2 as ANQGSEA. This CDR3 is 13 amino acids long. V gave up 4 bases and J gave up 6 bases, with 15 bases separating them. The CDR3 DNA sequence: TGCAGCGTTGTTGGCGAGGGGGTTAATGGCTACACCTTC. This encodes CSVVGEGVNGYTF.

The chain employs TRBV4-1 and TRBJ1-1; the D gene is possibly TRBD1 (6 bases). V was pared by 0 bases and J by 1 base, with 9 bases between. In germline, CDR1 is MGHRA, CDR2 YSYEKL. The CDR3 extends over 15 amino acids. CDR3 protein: CASSQETGRNTEAFF. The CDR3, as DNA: TGCGCCAGCAGCCAAGAAACAGGGAGGAACACTGAAGCTTTCTTT.

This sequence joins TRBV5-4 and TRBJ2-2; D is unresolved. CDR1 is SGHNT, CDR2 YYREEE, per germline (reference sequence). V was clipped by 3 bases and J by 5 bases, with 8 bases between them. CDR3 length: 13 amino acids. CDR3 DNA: TGTGCCAGCAGCTCGGTCTCGACCGGGGAGCTGTTTTTT. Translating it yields CASSSVSTGELFF. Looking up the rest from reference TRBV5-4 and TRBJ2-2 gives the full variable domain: ETGVTQSPTHLIKTRGQQVTLRCSSQSGHNTVSWYQQALGQGPQFIFQYYREEENGRGNFPPRFSGLQFPNYSSELNVNALELDDSALYLCASSSVSTGELFFGEGSRLTVL.

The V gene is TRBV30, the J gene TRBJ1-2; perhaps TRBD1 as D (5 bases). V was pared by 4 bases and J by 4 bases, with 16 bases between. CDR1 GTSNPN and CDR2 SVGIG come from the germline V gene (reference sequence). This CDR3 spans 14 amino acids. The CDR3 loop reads CAWNLGLGTYGYTF. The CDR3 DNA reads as TGTGCCTGGAACCTAGGTCTGGGGACCTATGGCTACACCTTC.